These 12 T cell receptor beta chains share one sample of origin, sequenced in a study of beta chain features in type 1 diabetes. Investigators reverse transcribed all isolated RNA, so they sequenced expressed TCRB transcripts. The protocol was immunoSEQ multiplex PCR, while the TCRdb copy is restricted to in-frame clones and leaves out a portion. The sample consists of more than 150,000 clones, more than 10% of them appearing once. The material sequenced was central memory CD4+ T cells from blood. The source of these receptors is a woman in her late teens or twenties in good health.

This clone was found a few times. The CDR3 DNA is TGTGCCAGCAGTTATAGCGGCTATGGAGAGACCCAGTACTTC. This translates into CASSYSGYGETQYF. The chain links TRBV2 to TRBJ2-5; D is possibly TRBD2 (6 bases). V lost 5 bases and J 4 bases, leaving 14 bases between the germline ends. The CDR3 length is 14 residues. The V gene's germline CDR1 is SNHLY and CDR2 FYNNEI.

The CDR3 sequence: CASSLSSANEKLFF. The CDR3 DNA reads TGTGCCAGCAGCTTGAGCTCGGCTAATGAAAAACTGTTTTTT. The V call is TRBV7-6, the J call TRBJ1-4, with D hard to call. Germline lookup yields CDR1 SGHVS and CDR2 FNYEAQ. The V and J ends lost 3 bases and 3 bases respectively, with 8 bases between them. This CDR3 is 14 amino acids long.

Here the CDR3 DNA reads TGTGCCGGAAAAAAAACAGGGGCGAACACCGGGGAGCTGTTTTTT. Its translation: CAGKKTGANTGELFF. The gene calls are TRBV30 and TRBJ2-2, with TRBD1 matching over 7 bases. This CDR3 is built from 15 residues. Trimming at V came to 8 bases and at J to 0 bases, leaving 9 bases not matched to a gene. Germline CDR1 reads GTSNPN; CDR2 reads SVGIG (reference sequence).

The chain recombines TRBV10-3 with TRBJ1-5; D gene uncertain. The CDR3 runs to 13 residues. CDR1 and CDR2 from the germline V gene are ENHRY and SYGVKD. This CDR3 reads CATGQVSDQPQHF. The CDR3 coding sequence is TGTGCGACCGGCCAGGTATCAGATCAGCCCCAGCATTTT.

The V gene is TRBV6-5, the J gene TRBJ1-5; weak D call: TRBD1 (6 bases). With 9 bases removed from V and 5 bases from J, the gap between germline ends came to 17 bases. CDR1 is MNHEY and CDR2 is SVGAGI in the germline V gene. The CDR3 has 14 residues. The CDR3 bases are TGTGCCAGGGTAGAGGGGGGGGCGGATCAGCCCCAGCATTTT. This encodes CARVEGGADQPQHF.

There are a few counts of this clone. This sequence joins TRBV7-8 and TRBJ1-1, with 8 bases lining up with TRBD1. CDR3 size: 13 residues. Trimming removed 1 base from V and 11 bases from J; junction bases left unmatched: 6. CDR1 is SGHVS, CDR2 FQNEAQ, per germline. CDR3 sequence: CASSLGADRGAFF. The CDR3 region has the DNA TGTGCCAGCAGCTTAGGGGCAGACAGGGGTGCTTTCTTT.

This clone has more than one count but fewer than ten. The rearrangement links TRBV18 to TRBJ1-4; a possible D gene is TRBD1 (6 bases). Trimming stripped 6 bases from V and 7 bases from J, with 12 bases between. Looked up from germline, CDR1 is KGHSH and CDR2 is LQKENI. The CDR3 runs to 13 residues. The CDR3 spells CASSSTRGEKLFF. Here the CDR3 DNA reads TGTGCCAGCTCCTCGACCAGGGGTGAAAAACTGTTTTTT.

This clone was observed a few times. The same CDR3 arises from other DNA sequences in this sample as well. The V gene is TRBV7-3, the J gene TRBJ2-3; D perhaps matches TRBD1 (6 bases). The germline V gene encodes CDR1 SGHTA and CDR2 FQGTGA. This CDR3 comprises 14 residues. The V end was cut by 5 bases, the J end by 0 bases, with 9 bases between. DNA of the CDR3: TGTGCCAGCAGCCCGGACAGAAGCACAGATACGCAGTATTTT. The encoded protein is CASSPDRSTDTQYF. The whole variable domain, remainder taken from reference TRBV7-3 and TRBJ2-3, is GAGVSQTPSNKVTEKGKYVELRCDPISGHTALYWYRQSLGQGPEFLIYFQGTGAADDSGLPNDRFFAVRPEGSVSTLKIQRTERGDSAVYLCASSPDRSTDTQYFGPGTRLTVL.

This chain links TRBV20-1 with TRBJ2-7; a weak D match, TRBD1 (6 bases). The V gene's germline CDR1 is DFQATT and CDR2 SNEGSKA (reference sequence). V lost 6 bases and J lost 5, with 11 bases in between. The CDR3 extends over 11 amino acids. This chain's CDR3 is CSADRSDEQYF. For the CDR3, the DNA is TGCAGTGCCGACAGGTCCGACGAGCAGTACTTC.

V usage is TRBV6-5 and J usage is TRBJ1-1; D is perhaps TRBD1 (5 bases). CDR1 and CDR2 from the germline V gene are MNHEY and SVGAGI. The CDR3 contains 13 residues. V was clipped by 5 bases and J by 8 bases, with 15 bases between them. The CDR3 here is CASSRIDSAEAFF. The DNA for the CDR3 is TGTGCCAGCAGTCGAATAGACAGCGCCGAAGCTTTCTTT.

The CDR3 coding sequence is TGTGCCAGCAGTCCTGACCGACAGGCCCAAGAGACCCAGTACTTC. Residues: CASSPDRQAQETQYF. The rearrangement links TRBV2 to TRBJ2-5, with D possibly being TRBD1 (6 bases). V lost 5 bases and J lost 1, with 14 bases in between. CDR1 and CDR2 from the germline V gene are SNHLY and FYNNEI. The CDR3 consists of 15 residues. Full variable domain (missing parts from reference TRBV2 and TRBJ2-5): EPEVTQTPSHQVTQMGQEVILRCVPISNHLYFYWYRQILGQKVEFLVSFYNNEISEKSEIFDDQFSVERPDGSNFTLKIRSTKLEDSAMYFCASSPDRQAQETQYFGPGTRLLVL.

This rearrangement joins TRBV27 to TRBJ2-5; D perhaps matches TRBD2 (6 bases). Per the germline V gene, CDR1 is MNHEY and CDR2 is SMNVEV (reference sequence). The CDR3 consists of 16 residues. Trimming took off 6 bases at V and 5 bases at J, with 22 bases between the two ends. CDR3 protein: CASSPIGRMGKETQYF. CDR3 sequence (DNA): TGTGCCAGCAGCCCCATCGGGAGAATGGGGAAGGAGACCCAGTACTTC.